The T cell receptor beta chain described here comes from a study of OX40 agonist ivuxolimab in advanced cancers. Overall study context: Patients were roughly 83% male with ages roughly 20 to 90, mean 60. General observations from the study: Among the least clonally expanded were partial responders at 0.1-3.0 mg/kg.

Assay used: immunoSEQ multiplex PCR; TCRdb lists only in-frame clones, some missing. The sample contains over 70,000 clones, approximately 90% of which appear only once. Comments on this clone: Its antigen is still unknown.

Excluded were patients having autoimmune disease history or systemic immunosuppression. This sequence was found in an adult with an advanced solid tumor such as melanoma, head and neck, liver or kidney cancer. The sequenced sample was CD4+ or CD8+ T cells sorted from blood, obtained in a trial of the OX40 agonist ivuxolimab.

The CDR3 coding sequence is TGCGCCAGCAGTCAATCGATGGTTCCGACAGATACGCAGTATTTT. Translated, it gives CASSQSMVPTDTQYF. The V and J genes are TRBV23-1 and TRBJ2-3, with D unresolved. TRBV23-1 is known as an ORF, though its function is uncertain. The CDR3 totals 15 residues. Trimming pared 0 bases from V and 3 bases from J, leaving 10 bases between.